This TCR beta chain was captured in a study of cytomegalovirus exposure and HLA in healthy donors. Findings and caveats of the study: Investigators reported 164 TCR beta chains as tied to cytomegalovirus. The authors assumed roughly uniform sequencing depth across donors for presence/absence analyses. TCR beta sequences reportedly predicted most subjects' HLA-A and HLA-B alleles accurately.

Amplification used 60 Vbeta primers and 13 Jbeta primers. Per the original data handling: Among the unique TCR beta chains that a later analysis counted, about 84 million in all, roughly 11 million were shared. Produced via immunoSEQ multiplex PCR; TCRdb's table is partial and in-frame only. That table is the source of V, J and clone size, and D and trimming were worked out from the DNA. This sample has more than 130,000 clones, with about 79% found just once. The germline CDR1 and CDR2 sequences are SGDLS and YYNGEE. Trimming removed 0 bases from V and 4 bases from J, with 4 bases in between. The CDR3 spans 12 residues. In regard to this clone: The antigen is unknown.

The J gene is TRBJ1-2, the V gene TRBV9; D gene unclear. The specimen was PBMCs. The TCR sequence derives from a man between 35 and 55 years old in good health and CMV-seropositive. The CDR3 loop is CASSVGVYGYTF. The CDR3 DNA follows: TGTGCCAGCAGCGTAGGCGTCTATGGCTACACCTTC.